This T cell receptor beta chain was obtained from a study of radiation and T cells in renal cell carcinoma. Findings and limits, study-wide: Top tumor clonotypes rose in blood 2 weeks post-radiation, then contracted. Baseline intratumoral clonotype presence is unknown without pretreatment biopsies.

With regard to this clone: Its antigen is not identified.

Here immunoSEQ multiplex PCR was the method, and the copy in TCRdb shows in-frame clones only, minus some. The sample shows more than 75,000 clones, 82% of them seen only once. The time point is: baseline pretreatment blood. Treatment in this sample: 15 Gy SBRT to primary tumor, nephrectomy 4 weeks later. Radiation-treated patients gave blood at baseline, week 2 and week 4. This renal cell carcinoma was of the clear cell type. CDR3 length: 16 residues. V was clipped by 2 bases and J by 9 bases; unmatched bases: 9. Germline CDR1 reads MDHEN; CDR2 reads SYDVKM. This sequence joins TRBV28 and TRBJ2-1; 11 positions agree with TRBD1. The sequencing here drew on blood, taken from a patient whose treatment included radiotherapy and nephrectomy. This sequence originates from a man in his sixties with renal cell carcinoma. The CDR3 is CASSLPGQGAWGEQFF. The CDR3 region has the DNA TGTGCCAGCAGTTTACCTGGACAGGGGGCTTGGGGTGAGCAGTTCTTC. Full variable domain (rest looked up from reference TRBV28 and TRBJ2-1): DVKVTQSSRYLVKRTGEKVFLECVQDMDHENMFWYRQDPGLGLRLIYFSYDVKMKEKGDIPEGYSVSREKKERFSLILESASTNQTSMYLCASSLPGQGAWGEQFFGPGTRLTVL.